Listed below are T cell receptor beta chains from one sample, sequenced in a study of cytomegalovirus exposure and HLA in healthy donors. Sequenced by immunoSEQ multiplex PCR; TCRdb stores in-frame clones only, minus some. The sample table sets out about 130,000 clones. Input material: PBMCs. These receptors came from a man in his thirties or forties in good health and CMV-seronegative. Each CDR3 is given with its conserved first and last residue. Each record gives: J gene, V gene, D gene, clone size, CDR3 protein, CDR3 DNA. D genes are given only for firm matches. For some rows the clone size is stated as once, few or many, or as a class when expanded; others skip it.

J: TRBJ2-1; V: TRBV13; D: TRBD2; size: .; CDR3: CASSLELASYNEQFF; DNA: TGTGCCAGCAGCTTGGAACTAGCGTCCTACAATGAGCAGTTCTTC
J: TRBJ1-2; V: TRBV4-1; D: .; size: .; CDR3: CASSQSPHGGGYGYTF; DNA: TGCGCCAGCAGCCAAAGCCCCCACGGGGGGGGCTATGGCTACACCTTC
J: TRBJ2-3; V: TRBV9; D: TRBD2; size: .; CDR3: CASNRTSGRPCTDTQYF; DNA: TGTGCCAGCAACCGGACTAGCGGGAGGCCTTGCACAGATACGCAGTATTTT
J: TRBJ1-1; V: TRBV28; D: TRBD1; size: .; CDR3: CATGGVVNTEAFF; DNA: TGTGCCACAGGGGGCGTCGTCAACACTGAAGCTTTCTTT
J: TRBJ2-5; V: TRBV7-2; D: TRBD1; size: .; CDR3: CASSLEDRGQETQYF; DNA: TGTGCCAGCAGCTTAGAGGACAGGGGCCAAGAGACCCAGTACTTC
J: TRBJ2-1; V: TRBV30; D: TRBD2; size: .; CDR3: CAWSPQRTSGEEQFF; DNA: TGTGCCTGGAGTCCTCAACGGACTAGCGGGGAAGAGCAGTTCTTC
J: TRBJ2-3; V: TRBV6-1; D: TRBD2; size: .; CDR3: CASKGLAATTDTQYF; DNA: TGTGCCAGCAAGGGACTAGCGGCAACCACAGATACGCAGTATTTT
J: TRBJ2-7; V: TRBV5-4; D: .; size: .; CDR3: CASSLTRSGEQYF; DNA: TGTGCCAGCAGCTTGACTAGATCTGGCGAGCAGTACTTC
J: TRBJ2-5; V: TRBV10-3; D: .; size: .; CDR3: CAISEAGGKETQYF; DNA: TGTGCCATCAGTGAGGCAGGCGGGAAAGAGACCCAGTACTTC
J: TRBJ1-1; V: TRBV5-1; D: TRBD1; size: medium-sized; CDR3: CASSFTPGTATEAFF; DNA: TGCGCCAGCAGCTTCACCCCCGGGACAGCCACTGAAGCTTTCTTT
J: TRBJ2-5; V: TRBV5-1; D: .; size: .; CDR3: CASKFFGAGETQYF; DNA: TGCGCCAGCAAATTCTTTGGGGCAGGGGAGACCCAGTACTTC
J: TRBJ1-1; V: TRBV27; D: .; size: .; CDR3: CASSWGGNTEAFF; DNA: TGTGCCAGCAGTTGGGGGGGGAACACTGAAGCTTTCTTT
J: TRBJ1-3; V: TRBV11-3; D: .; size: .; CDR3: CASSYQRQTGNTIYF; DNA: TGTGCCAGCAGCTACCAGCGTCAGACTGGAAACACCATATATTTT
J: TRBJ1-1; V: TRBV7-3; D: TRBD1; size: .; CDR3: CASSLRAGTGGFKIAFF; DNA: TGTGCCAGCAGTTTACGTGCCGGGACAGGGGGCTTCAAGATAGCTTTCTTT
J: TRBJ1-1; V: TRBV30; D: .; size: .; CDR3: CAWMGQRVNTEAFF; DNA: TGTGCCTGGATGGGTCAGCGGGTAAACACTGAAGCTTTCTTT
J: TRBJ2-1; V: TRBV6-4; D: .; size: .; CDR3: CASSDSSSEGDEQFF; DNA: TGTGCCAGCAGTGACTCTTCTAGCGAAGGAGATGAGCAGTTCTTC
J: TRBJ2-7; V: TRBV2; D: .; size: .; CDR3: CASSLGYEQYF; DNA: TGTGCCAGCAGCCTCGGCTACGAGCAGTACTTC
J: TRBJ1-1; V: TRBV5-6; D: TRBD1; size: .; CDR3: CASSTPGGAVAFF; DNA: TGTGCCAGCAGTACCCCAGGGGGAGCTGTAGCTTTCTTT
J: TRBJ2-1; V: TRBV6-6; D: .; size: .; CDR3: CASYRAQGNEQFF; DNA: TGTGCCAGCTACAGGGCGCAGGGCAATGAGCAGTTCTTC
J: TRBJ2-1; V: TRBV5-1; D: TRBD2; size: .; CDR3: CASSRAGGYNEQFF; DNA: TGCGCCAGTTCCCGTGCGGGAGGGTACAATGAGCAGTTCTTC
J: TRBJ1-2; V: TRBV18; D: .; size: .; CDR3: CASSLPGLRGYGYTF; DNA: TGTGCCAGCTCCCTTCCAGGGTTAAGGGGCTATGGCTACACCTTC
J: TRBJ2-7; V: TRBV4-3; D: .; size: .; CDR3: CASSQVRTAGHEQYF; DNA: TGCGCCAGCAGCCAAGTAAGGACAGCAGGCCACGAGCAGTACTTC
J: TRBJ2-3; V: TRBV4-1; D: TRBD2; size: .; CDR3: CASSHLPGLAGGGNFTDTQYF; DNA: TGCGCCAGCAGCCACCTACCGGGACTAGCGGGCGGGGGGAACTTCACAGATACGCAGTATTTT
J: TRBJ2-7; V: TRBV2; D: .; size: .; CDR3: CASSALAPKSSYEQYF; DNA: TGTGCCAGCAGCGCTCTAGCGCCCAAGTCGTCCTACGAGCAGTACTTC
J: TRBJ1-4; V: TRBV30; D: TRBD1; size: .; CDR3: CAWDPGQATNEKLFF; DNA: TGTGCCTGGGACCCGGGACAGGCAACTAATGAAAAACTGTTTTTT
J: TRBJ1-6; V: TRBV5-1; D: TRBD1; size: .; CDR3: CASSSQGASDSPLHF; DNA: TGCGCCAGCAGCTCGCAGGGGGCAAGTGATTCACCCCTCCACTTT
J: TRBJ2-5; V: TRBV11-2; D: TRBD2; size: .; CDR3: CASSLGRLAGVEWETQYF; DNA: TGTGCCAGCAGCTTAGGTCGGCTAGCGGGAGTAGAATGGGAGACCCAGTACTTC
J: TRBJ2-7; V: TRBV29-1; D: .; size: .; CDR3: CSVGGRVNEQYF; DNA: TGCAGCGTTGGGGGGCGCGTGAACGAGCAGTACTTC
J: TRBJ1-3; V: TRBV2; D: TRBD1; size: .; CDR3: CASSSGTGASGNTIYF; DNA: TGTGCCAGCAGTTCCGGGACAGGAGCCTCTGGAAACACCATATATTTT
J: TRBJ1-3; V: TRBV11-2; D: .; size: .; CDR3: CASSSFRAPGNTIYF; DNA: TGTGCCAGCAGCTCGTTCAGGGCGCCTGGAAACACCATATATTTT
J: TRBJ1-2; V: TRBV2; D: .; size: .; CDR3: CASSEAPTASYGYTF; DNA: TGTGCCAGCAGTGAAGCCCCGACAGCTAGTTATGGCTACACCTTC
J: TRBJ2-7; V: TRBV28; D: .; size: .; CDR3: CASSGRSGSEQYF; DNA: TGTGCCAGCAGCGGAAGGTCTGGGAGCGAGCAGTACTTC
J: TRBJ2-1; V: TRBV5-8; D: TRBD1; size: .; CDR3: CASSLLAGGDSQFF; DNA: TGTGCCAGCAGCTTGTTAGCAGGGGGCGATTCGCAGTTCTTC
J: TRBJ2-3; V: TRBV28; D: .; size: .; CDR3: CASRGRGSTDTQYF; DNA: TGTGCCAGCAGGGGCCGGGGGAGCACAGATACGCAGTATTTT
J: TRBJ2-7; V: TRBV19; D: TRBD2; size: .; CDR3: CASSTSAGDYEQYF; DNA: TGTGCCAGTAGTACTTCAGCGGGAGACTACGAGCAGTACTTC
J: TRBJ2-7; V: TRBV28; D: .; size: .; CDR3: CASSLGNYEQYF; DNA: TGTGCCAGCAGTTTGGGCAACTACGAGCAGTACTTC
J: TRBJ2-2; V: TRBV27; D: .; size: .; CDR3: CATLGSGNTGELFF; DNA: TGTGCCACTCTCGGTTCTGGGAACACCGGGGAGCTGTTTTTT
J: TRBJ2-1; V: TRBV28; D: .; size: .; CDR3: CASSLSQGTFF; DNA: TGTGCCAGCAGTTTATCCCAGGGGACGTTCTTC
J: TRBJ2-1; V: TRBV4-3; D: TRBD2; size: .; CDR3: CASSQGAGGDYNEQFF; DNA: TGCGCCAGCAGCCAAGGAGCGGGAGGGGATTACAATGAGCAGTTCTTC
J: TRBJ1-5; V: TRBV30; D: TRBD1; size: .; CDR3: CACSDRVNQPQHF; DNA: TGTGCCTGCTCGGACAGGGTCAATCAGCCCCAGCATTTT
J: TRBJ2-7; V: TRBV5-1; D: .; size: .; CDR3: CASSLDIITGQYF; DNA: TGCGCCAGCAGCCTGGACATTATTACGGGGCAGTACTTC
J: TRBJ1-3; V: TRBV19; D: .; size: .; CDR3: CASSIAAGASGNTIYF; DNA: TGTGCCAGTAGTATAGCTGCGGGGGCCTCTGGAAACACCATATATTTT